The source of this T cell receptor (beta chain) is a study of beta chain features in type 1 diabetes. CDR3 size: 18 residues. V lost 0 bases and J lost 0, with 12 bases in between. Germline V lookup: CDR1 MGHRA, CDR2 YSYEKL. The whole isolated RNA underwent reverse transcription, so sequencing captured expressed TCRB transcripts. Deep immunoSEQ sequencing covered naive, central memory and regulatory T cell samples. Profiled with immunoSEQ multiplex PCR; TCRdb holds only in-frame clones, not every one. The sample consists of 300,000 to 350,000 clones, 20% of them appearing once. This receptor was obtained from a young woman in good health. This sequence joins TRBV4-1 and TRBJ2-6; D is perhaps TRBD2 (5 bases). The sample taken for sequencing was naive CD4+ T cells from blood. In DNA form, the CDR3 reads TGCGCCAGCAGCCAAGAACCGGACTCGAGCTCTGGGGCCAACGTCCTGACTTTC. Its protein product is CASSQEPDSSSGANVLTF.